The subject of this entry is one T cell receptor (beta chain). Its antigen target is currently unknown. Base qualities are not recorded, but no much larger clone differs from it by a single base. This sample stems from a study of blood T cell repertoires in COVID-19 (TCRdb year 2020). Some background on the complete study: Samples covering the acute and convalescent phases of COVID-19 were provided by collaborators in the United States, Italy and Spain. The repertoires were released in a freely available public database intended as a resource for research on the immune response to SARS-CoV-2. Samples came from the ongoing ImmuneRACE study (first 160 participants) plus 1,254 subjects from 6 global collaborators. The material from the prospective study consisted of cDNA or gDNA derived from T cells, B-cell-depleted T cells, or PBMCs. Where HLA class I and class II types were available, the types were taken from metadata supplied by the sample provider, not from assay-based typing. A de-identified subject ID, COVID-19 status, age in years and sex were almost always included in the sample metadata. The dataset comprised deeply sampled blood TCRbeta repertoires from subjects exposed to, actively infected with, or recovered from COVID-19. General study outcomes and caveats: Clinical and demographic metadata were provided uncurated, with the amount varying by source and participant.

CDR1 and CDR2 were assigned from the germline V gene as LGHNA and YNFKEQ. V is shortened by 3 bases, J by 4 bases, and the region joining them spans 13 bases. From cysteine to phenylalanine, the CDR3 is 15 amino acids long. Only the CDR3 DNA stays, 45 bases, in frame from base 1. TCRbeta CDR3 regions were amplified from genomic DNA by means of the immunoSEQ Assay, a bias-controlled multiplex PCR. The paper's data handling went like this. The number of nucleated cells in each sample was estimated by amplification of reference gene primers within the assay. Sequence reads were collapsed and filtered to measure the absolute abundance of every unique TCRbeta CDR3 rearrangement. Productive Simpson clonality was computed per sample as the square root of Simpson's diversity index over productive rearrangements. The table was pulled from immuneACCESS by TCRdb, which kept in-frame rearrangements only. Such tables lose some clones; where checked, under half of the loss comes from unresolved V genes, and the rest has no known cause. That table furnishes V, J and clone size, whereas the DNA furnished D and trimming. This sample gives about 140,000 clones in total; around four fifths of them show up just once. The biggest ten clones account for nearly 3.5% of the sample.

Participants in the prospective study were enrolled through a virtual design, were aged about 18 to 90 years, and lived in under 25 United States geographic areas. Cohort assignment in the prospective study relied on participant-reported clinical history from a screening survey and a study questionnaire. In the prospective study, mobile phlebotomists collected whole blood, serum and a nasopharyngeal or oropharyngeal swab from each participant. Additional blood draws and questionnaires over a 2-month period could optionally be provided by prospective study participants. Blood samples from the prospective study were shipped frozen or at room temperature prior to DNA extraction.

This receptor chain uses TRBV4-2 and TRBJ1-5, and the D gene may be TRBD1, 6 bases matching. Material for sequencing was PBMCs or T cells enriched from blood (not recorded which). This receptor was taken from a woman between 50 and 59 years old with acute COVID-19. The CDR3 here reads CASSQEQGGNQPQHF. The DNA sequence reads TGTGCCAGCAGCCAGGAACAGGGTGGGAATCAGCCCCAGCATTTT.